The source of this TCR beta chain is a study of T cell responses to AZD1222 COVID-19 vaccine (dated by TCRdb to about 2021). The study in broad terms: A total of about 230 trial participants underwent TCR sequencing, of whom some 210 received two doses of AZD1222 and around 25 received two doses of the MenACWY control vaccine. Trial participants were enrolled by age into subgroups of 18-55, 56-69 and 70-plus years, and around 150, 28 and 57 TCR-sequenced participants, respectively, were included in these subgroups.

CDR1 ENHRY and CDR2 SYGVKD are derived from the germline V gene. V has 2 bases trimmed and J has 7 bases trimmed; junction bases matching no gene number 15. The CDR3 runs 17 residues from the cysteine to the phenylalanine. The read is trimmed to its CDR3 DNA, 51 bases read in frame from base 1. Beyond this particular receptor, the publication reports: The 56-69-year group was small, and its depth increase did not reach significance, likely because of low power. Participants were mostly white British, with more females than males. The authors suggested clonal diversity may have been underestimated. After two AZD1222 doses, spike-specific TCR breadth and depth were significantly higher than at day 0 and than in MenACWY recipients. Reportedly, close to half of the unique spike-specific TCRs recognized epitopes lying outside the regions that are mutated in the B.1.351 and B.1.1.7 variants. Because no day 14 peak-response samples were available, the repertoires could be characterized only after the peak T cell response. The whole spike protein was spanned by vaccine-associated CD4 TCRs, and dominant responses were seen in regions 160-218 and 743-854. Conclusions about previously exposed vaccinees were limited because only 5 or 6 AZD1222 recipients were SARS-CoV-2 seropositive at baseline.

As concerns this clone: What this receptor recognizes is not known. Base quality data are lacking; no much larger clone is found one base away.

The CDR3 regions of human TCRbeta chains were analyzed by immunosequencing. As for the original processing: Repertoire TCRs were checked for matches against a reference library of SARS-CoV-2-specific TCRs that had been generated using the MIRA antigen-specificity platform. Breadth meant the fraction of unique TCRs that were SARS-CoV-2-associated, whereas depth meant the fraction of total T cells that were SARS-CoV-2-associated. Using the MIRA data, every spike-specific TCR was mapped to the spike region that the TCR reacted to and assigned to either a CD4 or a CD8 class. Log10-transformed breadth and depth values were compared by one-way ANOVA with Sidak's multiple comparisons tests. In TCRdb, the immuneACCESS table is reduced to in-frame sequences with V and J assigned. These tables do not hold every clone; where another copy was compared, an unresolved V gene accounts for under half, and the others remain unexplained. That table gives V, J and clone size, and the DNA gave D and trimming. In all, the sample holds about 94,000 clones, and approximately 87% of those were seen once. Jointly, the top ten make up 9% to 14% of the sample.

According to the study, the label for this sample's time point signals: about 28 days (+/-7) after the second vaccine dose. AZD1222 recipients given second doses at about 4 weeks or at about 12 weeks were pooled, since spike-specific TCR depth and breadth were not found to differ between the two schedules. Vaccinee samples came from UK trials COV001 and COV002, including a single-blind randomized controlled phase 2/3 trial of AZD1222 (ChAdOx1 nCoV-19) in healthy adults. For TCRbeta chain sequencing, PBMC samples from trial participants were taken at day 0 and at day 28 after the second dose. Sequencing used peripheral blood, obtained 28 days after the second AZD1222 dose. The chain employs TRBV10-3 and TRBJ2-5, and TRBD1 aligns with 8 junction nucleotides. The clonotype comes from an adult who received the AZD1222 COVID-19 vaccine. The nucleotide sequence reads TGTGCCATCAGTGAGCCACGGTCAGGGGGCATCAGTGGGACCCAGTACTTC. Its protein is CAISEPRSGGISGTQYF.